The sequence of this TCR beta chain was determined in a study of blood T cell repertoires in COVID-19. Only in-frame clones appear in the TCRdb table, and some are missing; sequencing was by immunoSEQ multiplex PCR. The data hold some 380,000 clones, with around 90% observed a single time. The CDR3 consists of 13 residues. J lost 7 bases, V lost 6 bases, and 6 bases had no gene match. Germline lookup yields CDR1 ENHRY and CDR2 SYGVKD. V is TRBV10-3 and J is TRBJ1-2; 9 nucleotides align to TRBD1. The sample comprised PBMCs or T cells enriched from blood (not recorded which). This clonotype was obtained from a woman in her forties with acute COVID-19. CDR3: CAIRRDRDAGYTF. The CDR3 DNA follows: TGTGCCATCAGAAGGGACAGGGATGCTGGCTACACCTTC.